Presented here are 29 T cell receptor beta chains from one specimen sequenced in a study of cytomegalovirus exposure and HLA in healthy donors (dated by TCRdb to the late 2010s). Library generation was performed with the immunoSEQ multiplex PCR assay. A mixture of 60 forward primers for TCR Vbeta segments and 13 reverse primers for TCR Jbeta segments was used in the multiplex PCR. TCRdb holds this immuneACCESS table with in-frame rearrangements only. Some clones are missing; in checked studies, unresolved V genes explain under half, and the rest has no known cause. The sample's own table lists 40,000 or so clones. The ten biggest clones cover 4% of the sample. The material sequenced was PBMCs. These receptors originate from a male donor in good health and CMV-seronegative.

V gene TRBV5-1 combines with J gene TRBJ2-7, with TRBD2 matching 13 bases. This CDR3 is built from 15 residues. V shed 3 bases, J shed 2 bases, and the junction held 2 bases outside the gene matches. The V gene's germline CDR1 is SGHRS and CDR2 YFSETQ. The CDR3 here is CASSWTSGSAYEQYF. The CDR3 DNA reads as TGCGCCAGCAGCTGGACTAGCGGGAGCGCCTACGAGCAGTACTTC.

The chain joins TRBV18 to TRBJ1-1; 8 positions agree with TRBD1. There are 14 residues in the CDR3. The germline CDR1 and CDR2 sequences are KGHSH and LQKENI. J gave up 5 bases and V 2 bases, and 4 bases lay outside the gene matches. The CDR3 loop is CASSPNTGGTEAFF. The CDR3 coding sequence is TGTGCCAGCTCACCAAATACAGGGGGAACTGAAGCTTTCTTT.

The rearrangement links TRBV28 to TRBJ2-1; 15 bases fit TRBD2. The germline V gene has CDR1 MDHEN and CDR2 SYDVKM. V gave up 5 bases and J gave up 7 bases; unmatched junction bases: 3. The CDR3 totals 15 residues. The DNA for the CDR3 is TGTGCCAGCAGTGGACTAGCGGGGGGGCGAAATGAGCAGTTCTTC. Protein product: CASSGLAGGRNEQFF.

The chain links TRBV7-9 to TRBJ2-5, with 8 bases aligning to TRBD1. V was clipped by 8 bases and J by 2 bases; unmatched bases: 13. This CDR3 has 16 residues. The germline V gene has CDR1 SEHNR and CDR2 FQNEAQ (reference sequence). Here the CDR3 DNA reads TGTGCCAGCGATAGTATAAATACAGGGGGACAAGAGACCCAGTACTTC. Translating it yields CASDSINTGGQETQYF.

The genes are TRBV7-2 and TRBJ2-3, with 9 bases identical to TRBD1. The CDR3 is 16 residues long. J was trimmed by 3 bases and V by 1 base; bases with no gene match: 5. Germline V gene lookup returns CDR1 SGHTA and CDR2 FQGNSA. The CDR3 DNA sequence: TGTGCCAGCAGCTTAGGGGCAGGGACAGGGACAGATACGCAGTATTTT. Amino acids: CASSLGAGTGTDTQYF.

V gene TRBV6-1 combines with J gene TRBJ2-2, with TRBD1 identical over 7 bases. CDR3 length: 15 residues. Germline V gene lookup returns CDR1 MNHNS and CDR2 SASEGT. The J segment lost 4 bases and the V segment lost 1 base, leaving 3 bases of the junction unmatched. The DNA of the CDR3 is TGTGCCAGCAGTGAAGAGGGGGCCTCCACCGGGGAGCTGTTTTTT. Protein sequence: CASSEEGASTGELFF.

The CDR3 nucleotides read TGTGCCAGCAGCCCGTGGGACAGGGGAGCTTTCTTT. Amino acids: CASSPWDRGAFF. This chain connects TRBV7-2 to TRBJ1-1; 10 nucleotides align to TRBD1. This CDR3 comprises 12 residues. Germline CDR1 SGHTA, CDR2 FQGNSA. V shed 5 bases and J 10 bases; nucleotides not matched to a gene: 4.

The chain combines TRBV18 with TRBJ1-1, with TRBD1 matching over 7 bases. V lost 2 bases to trimming and J lost 6 bases; unmatched junction nucleotides: 6. This CDR3 is built from 14 residues. The V gene's germline CDR1 is KGHSH and CDR2 LQKENI. CDR3 in DNA: TGTGCCAGCTCACCAAGTCGAGGGGGCTCTGAAGCTTTCTTT. It yields the protein CASSPSRGGSEAFF.

The chain employs TRBV29-1 and TRBJ2-5, with D unresolved. Germline V gene sequence: CDR1 SQVTM, CDR2 ANQGSEA. Between the trimmed V and J ends, which lost 2 bases and 5 bases, there was a span of 15 bases. This CDR3 has 14 amino acids. The CDR3 region has the DNA TGCAGCGTTGAAACCCCCGGCGGTCGGGAGACCCAGTACTTC. Translated: CSVETPGGRETQYF.

This sequence joins TRBV6-5 and TRBJ2-1, with 13 positions matching TRBD2. The CDR3 length is 15 residues. Germline V gives CDR1 MNHEY, CDR2 SVGAGI. After removal of 4 bases from V and 7 bases from J, the junction contained 4 bases not matched to a gene. CDR3 in DNA: TGTGCCAGCAGTTCTACTAGCGGGGGGGCAAATGAGCAGTTCTTC. Protein sequence: CASSSTSGGANEQFF.

The V gene is TRBV19, the J gene TRBJ2-5, with 8 bases lining up with TRBD1. The ends lost 8 bases at V and 10 bases at J; junction bases unmatched: 15. Germline CDR1 is LNHDA and CDR2 is SQIVND (reference sequence). The CDR3 extends over 14 amino acids. In DNA, the CDR3 is TGTGCCAGTCGGGCGACAGGGGCCCCTCAGGTCCAGTACTTC. This sequence encodes CASRATGAPQVQYF.

The chain recombines TRBV19 with TRBJ1-5; D perhaps matches TRBD1 (5 bases). Trimming removed 11 bases from V and 6 bases from J, with 23 bases in between. Germline-derived CDR1 and CDR2 are LNHDA and SQIVND (reference sequence). The CDR3 is 15 amino acids. CDR3: CALKGKLYFIQPQHF. The DNA of the CDR3 is TGTGCCTTAAAGGGGAAGCTCTACTTTATTCAGCCCCAGCATTTT.

This rearrangement joins TRBV2 to TRBJ1-5; the D gene is possibly TRBD1 (6 bases). V shed 8 bases and J shed 0 bases, with 11 bases lying between them. Germline V lookup: CDR1 SNHLY, CDR2 FYNNEI. This CDR3 is built from 14 residues. The chain's CDR3 is CASQDSYSNQPQHF. The CDR3 nucleotides are TGTGCCAGCCAGGACAGCTATAGCAATCAGCCCCAGCATTTT.

The chain couples TRBV28 to TRBJ1-6, with D maybe TRBD1 (5 bases). Germline V gene sequence: CDR1 MDHEN, CDR2 SYDVKM. The V end was cut by 4 bases, the J end by 0 bases, with 10 bases between. The length of the CDR3 is 16 residues. The DNA of the CDR3 is TGTGCCAGCAGTTGGGGCCTCAGCTCCTATAATTCACCCCTCCACTTT. This codes for CASSWGLSSYNSPLHF.

This rearrangement joins TRBV7-9 to TRBJ1-3; TRBD1 might be the D (5 bases). CDR3 length: 13 amino acids. Per the germline V gene, CDR1 is SEHNR and CDR2 is FQNEAQ (reference sequence). V shed 9 bases and J shed 0 bases, with 9 bases lying between them. The CDR3 DNA reads TGTGCCAGTCGACAGAGCTCTGGAAACACCATATATTTT. Its translation is CASRQSSGNTIYF.

The gene calls are TRBV11-2 and TRBJ1-6, with D uncertain. CDR3 size: 15 residues. CDR1 SGHAT and CDR2 FQNNGV come from the germline V gene. Trimming pared 5 bases from V and 9 bases from J, leaving 17 bases between. In DNA form, the CDR3 reads TGTGCCAGCAGCCGAGCCCGGGGTTCGGGTTCACCCCTCCACTTT. This gives the protein CASSRARGSGSPLHF.

This sequence joins TRBV6-5 and TRBJ1-2, with TRBD1 as a possible D gene (6 bases). Trimming took off 5 bases at V and 6 bases at J, with 16 bases between the two ends. Germline V gene sequence: CDR1 MNHEY, CDR2 SVGAGI. The CDR3 spans 14 residues. The DNA of the CDR3 is TGTGCCAGCAGTCCCCCGCGGGGGGCGAATGGCTACACCTTC. Encoded protein: CASSPPRGANGYTF.

The chain uses TRBV28 and TRBJ1-1; D remains unclear. Germline V gene sequence: CDR1 MDHEN, CDR2 SYDVKM. V gave up 2 bases and J gave up 4 bases, with 11 bases separating them. The CDR3 loop spans 14 amino acids. In DNA form, the CDR3 reads TGTGCCAGCAGTTTAGATGCCCGGTTCACTGAAGCTTTCTTT. Amino acid sequence: CASSLDARFTEAFF.

CDR3 coding DNA: TGTGCCAGTAGTATTGGGGGGGTGGGGTACAATGAGCAGTTCTTC. Its protein is CASSIGGVGYNEQFF. This chain joins TRBV19 and TRBJ2-1; 7 bases map to TRBD2. CDR3 length equals 15 residues. Germline values: CDR1 LNHDA, CDR2 SQIVND (reference sequence). The junction had 6 bases not matched to a gene; V was cut back by 3 bases and J by 4 bases.

The chain recombines TRBV5-1 with TRBJ1-4; D is unresolved. CDR1 and CDR2 from the germline V gene are SGHRS and YFSETQ. This CDR3 has 16 amino acids. Deletions cut 4 bases from V and 2 bases from J, with 15 bases between. The CDR3 coding sequence is TGCGCCAGCAGCCCAGTCCCGGGTACCACTAATGAAAAACTGTTTTTT. It yields the protein CASSPVPGTTNEKLFF. The whole variable domain, remainder taken from reference TRBV5-1 and TRBJ1-4, is KAGVTQTPRYLIKTRGQQVTLSCSPISGHRSVSWYQQTPGQGLQFLFEYFSETQRNKGNFPGRFSGRQFSNSRSEMNVSTLELGDSALYLCASSPVPGTTNEKLFFGSGTQLSVL.

A word on this clone: One junction end does not reproduce the germline sequence, and a read error may be involved. V is TRBV7-9 and J is TRBJ2-1; D ambiguous. Germline loops: CDR1 SEHNR, CDR2 FQNEAQ (reference sequence). CDR3 length: 16 residues. CDR3 nucleotide sequence: TGTGCCAGCAGAGCAGACTTGCCGAGCTCCGACAATGAGCAGTTCTTC. It is translated as CASRADLPSSDNEQFF. The full variable domain, with the rest looked up from reference TRBV7-9 and TRBJ2-1, is DTGVSQNPRHKITKRGQNVTFRCDPISEHNRLYWYRQTLGQGPEFLTYFQNEAQLEKSRLLSDRFSAERPKGSFSTLEIQRTEQGDSAMYLCASRADLPSSDNEQFFGPGTRLTVL.

The chain has TRBV9 and TRBJ1-1; a weak D match, TRBD1 (6 bases). V lost 2 bases to trimming and J lost 1 base, with 9 bases between them. This CDR3 contains 14 residues. Germline V gene data show CDR1 as SGDLS and CDR2 as YYNGEE. The CDR3 nucleotides read TGTGCCAGCAGCGTTTGGACAGAGAACACTGAAGCTTTCTTT. This translates into CASSVWTENTEAFF.

In nucleotides, the CDR3 is TGTGCCAGCTCACTAGGGGGCTCGGGTACTGAAGCTTTCTTT. As protein: CASSLGGSGTEAFF. The chain employs TRBV18 and TRBJ1-1; TRBD1 agrees at 7 bases. V gave up 4 bases and J gave up 5 bases; unmatched junction bases: 7. CDR1 KGHSH and CDR2 LQKENI come from the germline V gene. CDR3 length: 14 amino acids. Looking up the rest from reference TRBV18 and TRBJ1-1 gives the full variable domain: NAGVMQNPRHLVRRRGQEARLRCSPMKGHSHVYWYRQLPEEGLKFMVYLQKENIIDESGMPKERFSAEFPKEGPSILRIQQVVRGDSAAYFCASSLGGSGTEAFFGQGTRLTVV.

The chain combines TRBV15 with TRBJ2-1; D perhaps matches TRBD2 (6 bases). There are 15 residues in the CDR3. The germline CDR1 and CDR2 sequences are LNHNV and YYDKDF (reference sequence). Trimming left V 5 bases short and J 8 bases short, with 19 bases between. CDR3 DNA: TGTGCCACCAGCTTCTTAAGTGGGGGGTTGGATGAGCAGTTCTTC. It translates to CATSFLSGGLDEQFF.

This chain links TRBV9 with TRBJ2-3, with a tentative D call TRBD2 (5 bases). Trimming left V 3 bases short and J 6 bases short, with 17 bases between. The germline V gene encodes CDR1 SGDLS and CDR2 YYNGEE. The CDR3 runs to 15 residues. CDR3 amino acids: CASSEGVRLADTQYF. CDR3 sequence (DNA): TGTGCCAGCAGCGAGGGAGTTAGGCTGGCCGATACGCAGTATTTT. The variable domain in full, completed from reference TRBV9 and TRBJ2-3, reads DSGVTQTPKHLITATGQRVTLRCSPRSGDLSVYWYQQSLDQGLQFLIQYYNGEERAKGNILERFSAQQFPDLHSELNLSSLELGDSALYFCASSEGVRLADTQYFGPGTRLTVL.

The chain links TRBV5-1 to TRBJ1-1; maybe TRBD1 (5 bases). V lost 0 bases, J lost 1 base, and 10 bases lay in between. This CDR3 contains 15 residues. The germline V gene encodes CDR1 SGHRS and CDR2 YFSETQ. The CDR3 loop is CASSLVSGPNTEAFF. CDR3 sequence (DNA): TGCGCCAGCAGCTTGGTGTCAGGGCCGAACACTGAAGCTTTCTTT.

The rearrangement joins TRBV7-2 to TRBJ2-1; possibly TRBD2 for D (6 bases). CDR1 SGHTA and CDR2 FQGNSA come from the germline V gene. The CDR3 loop spans 14 amino acids. Trimming left V 2 bases short and J 9 bases short, with 14 bases between. The CDR3 region is CASSLKRLAPEQFF. The DNA of the CDR3 is TGTGCCAGCAGCTTAAAGAGGCTAGCGCCTGAGCAGTTCTTC.

The V gene is TRBV5-5, the J gene TRBJ2-5; D is ambiguous. V shed 4 bases and J shed 0 bases, with 16 bases lying between them. The CDR3 covers 16 residues. Germline V gene sequence: CDR1 SGHKS, CDR2 YYEKEE (reference sequence). CDR3 amino acids: CASSLTAVPYQETQYF. The CDR3 DNA follows: TGTGCCAGCAGCCTTACAGCAGTTCCTTACCAAGAGACCCAGTACTTC. Based on the CDR3 plus reference TRBV5-5 and TRBJ2-5, the full variable domain is DAGVTQSPTHLIKTRGQQVTLRCSPISGHKSVSWYQQVLGQGPQFIFQYYEKEERGRGNFPDRFSARQFPNYSSELNVNALLLGDSALYLCASSLTAVPYQETQYFGPGTRLLVL.

The chain is built from TRBV5-8 and TRBJ1-2; D is possibly TRBD1 (5 bases). This CDR3 has 15 amino acids. The V and J ends lost 4 bases and 8 bases respectively, with 21 bases between them. Germline values: CDR1 SGHTS, CDR2 YDEGEE. The CDR3 spells CASSPPPAGRYGYTF. CDR3 nucleotide sequence: TGTGCCAGCAGCCCCCCCCCGGCAGGGAGGTACGGCTACACCTTC.